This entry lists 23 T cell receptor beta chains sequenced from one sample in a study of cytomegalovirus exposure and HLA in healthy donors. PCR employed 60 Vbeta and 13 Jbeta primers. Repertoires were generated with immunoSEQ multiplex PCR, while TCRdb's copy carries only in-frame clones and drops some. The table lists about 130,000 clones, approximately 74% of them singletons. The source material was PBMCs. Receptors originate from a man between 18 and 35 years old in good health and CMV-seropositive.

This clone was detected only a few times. The CDR3 DNA reads as TGCAGCGTGGGGGGGGCAGGGGTTGGCTACACCTTC. This encodes CSVGGAGVGYTF. The V gene is TRBV29-1, the J gene TRBJ1-2; perhaps TRBD1 as D (6 bases). The CDR3 totals 12 residues. Between the trimmed V and J ends, which lost 6 bases and 7 bases, there was a span of 15 bases. CDR1 and CDR2 (germline): SQVTM, ANQGSEA.

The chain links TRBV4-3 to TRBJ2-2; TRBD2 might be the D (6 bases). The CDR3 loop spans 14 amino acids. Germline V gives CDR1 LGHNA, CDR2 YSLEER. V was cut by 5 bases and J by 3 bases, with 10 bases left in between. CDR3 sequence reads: CASSSGTYTGELFF. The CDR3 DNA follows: TGCGCCAGCAGCTCTGGGACTTACACCGGGGAGCTGTTTTTT.

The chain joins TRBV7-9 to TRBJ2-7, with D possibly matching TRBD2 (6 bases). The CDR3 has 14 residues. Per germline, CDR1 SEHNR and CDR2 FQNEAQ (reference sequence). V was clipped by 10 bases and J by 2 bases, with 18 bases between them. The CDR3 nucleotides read TGTGCCACCACCGGCGGGGCAGGGCCCTACGAGCAGTACTTC. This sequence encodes CATTGGAGPYEQYF.

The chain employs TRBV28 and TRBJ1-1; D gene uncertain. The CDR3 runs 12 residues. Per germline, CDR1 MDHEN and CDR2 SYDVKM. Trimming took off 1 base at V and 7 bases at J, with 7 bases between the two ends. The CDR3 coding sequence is TGTGCCAGCAGTTTATCAGAGGATGAAGCTTTCTTT. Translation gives CASSLSEDEAFF.

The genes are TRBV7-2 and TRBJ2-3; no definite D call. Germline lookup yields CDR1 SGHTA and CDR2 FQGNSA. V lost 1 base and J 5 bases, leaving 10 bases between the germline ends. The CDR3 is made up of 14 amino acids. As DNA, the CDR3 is TGTGCCAGCAGCTTAGAACCTACCCTAGATACGCAGTATTTT. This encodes CASSLEPTLDTQYF.

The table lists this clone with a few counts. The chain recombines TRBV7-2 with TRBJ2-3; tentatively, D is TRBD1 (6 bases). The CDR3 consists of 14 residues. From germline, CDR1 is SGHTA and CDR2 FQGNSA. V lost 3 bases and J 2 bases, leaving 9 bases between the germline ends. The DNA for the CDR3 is TGTGCCAGCAGCTTGAGGGGGTACACAGATACGCAGTATTTT. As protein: CASSLRGYTDTQYF.

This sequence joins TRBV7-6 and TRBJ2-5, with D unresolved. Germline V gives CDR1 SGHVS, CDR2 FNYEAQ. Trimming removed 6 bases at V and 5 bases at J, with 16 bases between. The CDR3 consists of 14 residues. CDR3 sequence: CASSSPGPWETQYF. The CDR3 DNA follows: TGTGCCAGCAGTTCCCCTGGCCCCTGGGAGACCCAGTACTTC. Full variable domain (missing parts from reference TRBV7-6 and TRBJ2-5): GAGVSQSPRYKVTKRGQDVALRCDPISGHVSLYWYRQALGQGPEFLTYFNYEAQQDKSGLPNDRFSAERPEGSISTLTIQRTEQRDSAMYRCASSSPGPWETQYFGPGTRLLVL.

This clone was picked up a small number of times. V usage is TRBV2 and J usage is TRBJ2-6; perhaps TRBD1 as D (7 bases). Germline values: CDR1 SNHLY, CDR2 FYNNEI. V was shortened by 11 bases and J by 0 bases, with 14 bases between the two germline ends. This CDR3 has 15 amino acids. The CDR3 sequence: CAGGTVPSGANVLTF. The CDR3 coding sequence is TGTGCCGGGGGGACAGTCCCCTCTGGGGCCAACGTCCTGACTTTC.

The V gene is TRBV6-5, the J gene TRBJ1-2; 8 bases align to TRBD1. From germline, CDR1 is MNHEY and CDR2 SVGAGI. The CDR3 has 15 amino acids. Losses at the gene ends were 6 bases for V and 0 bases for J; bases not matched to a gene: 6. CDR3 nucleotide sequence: TGTGCCAGCAGGGCGACAGGGGTCTCTAACTATGGCTACACCTTC. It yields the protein CASRATGVSNYGYTF.

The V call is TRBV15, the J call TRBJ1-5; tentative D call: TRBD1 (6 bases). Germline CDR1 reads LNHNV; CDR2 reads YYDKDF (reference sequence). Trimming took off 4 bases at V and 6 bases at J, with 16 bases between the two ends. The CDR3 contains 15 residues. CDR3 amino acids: CATSKKTGFGQPQHF. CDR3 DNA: TGTGCCACCAGCAAAAAGACAGGATTCGGTCAGCCCCAGCATTTT.

The CDR3 DNA reads as TGCAGTGCTACTCTTTCGGGTACGCAGTATTTT. Amino acid sequence: CSATLSGTQYF. The chain employs TRBV20-1 and TRBJ2-3; the D is unclear. Germline CDR1 DFQATT, CDR2 SNEGSKA (reference sequence). This CDR3 spans 11 amino acids. The ends were cut back, 4 bases at V and 8 bases at J, with 10 bases in the middle.

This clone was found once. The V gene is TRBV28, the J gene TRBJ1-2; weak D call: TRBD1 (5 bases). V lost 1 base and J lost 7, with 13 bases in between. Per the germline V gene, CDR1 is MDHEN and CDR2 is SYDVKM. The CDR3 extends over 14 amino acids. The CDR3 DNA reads TGTGCCAGCAGTTTATTCCAGGGTTTGGGTGGCTACACCTTC. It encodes CASSLFQGLGGYTF.

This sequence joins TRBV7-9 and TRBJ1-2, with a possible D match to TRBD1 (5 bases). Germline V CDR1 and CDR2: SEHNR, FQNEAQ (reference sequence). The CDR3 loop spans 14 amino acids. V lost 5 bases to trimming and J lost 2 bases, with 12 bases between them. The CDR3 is CASSGDGLNYGYTF. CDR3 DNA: TGTGCCAGCAGCGGGGACGGACTAAACTATGGCTACACCTTC.

The CDR3 sequence: CASRPLAGGLNEADTQYF. As DNA, the CDR3 is TGTGCCAGCAGGCCTCTAGCGGGGGGGCTAAATGAGGCAGATACGCAGTATTTT. The chain links TRBV27 to TRBJ2-3, with 12 bases lining up with TRBD2. The V gene's germline CDR1 is MNHEY and CDR2 SMNVEV (reference sequence). Losses at the gene ends were 6 bases for V and 4 bases for J; bases not matched to a gene: 14. CDR3 length equals 18 residues.

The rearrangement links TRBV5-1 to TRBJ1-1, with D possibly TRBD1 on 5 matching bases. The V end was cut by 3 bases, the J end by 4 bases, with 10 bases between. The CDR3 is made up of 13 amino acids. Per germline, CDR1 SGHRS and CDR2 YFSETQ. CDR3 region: CASSSTAITEAFF. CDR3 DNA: TGCGCCAGCAGCTCGACAGCAATCACTGAAGCTTTCTTT. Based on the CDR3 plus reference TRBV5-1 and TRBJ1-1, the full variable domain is KAGVTQTPRYLIKTRGQQVTLSCSPISGHRSVSWYQQTPGQGLQFLFEYFSETQRNKGNFPGRFSGRQFSNSRSEMNVSTLELGDSALYLCASSSTAITEAFFGQGTRLTVV.

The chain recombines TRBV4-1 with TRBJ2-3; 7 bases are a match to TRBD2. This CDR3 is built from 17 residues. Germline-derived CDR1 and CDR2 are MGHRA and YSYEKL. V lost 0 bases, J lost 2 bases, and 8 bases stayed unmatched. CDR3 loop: CASSQDPSGGYTDTQYF. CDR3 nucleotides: TGCGCCAGCAGCCAAGATCCTAGCGGAGGATACACAGATACGCAGTATTTT.

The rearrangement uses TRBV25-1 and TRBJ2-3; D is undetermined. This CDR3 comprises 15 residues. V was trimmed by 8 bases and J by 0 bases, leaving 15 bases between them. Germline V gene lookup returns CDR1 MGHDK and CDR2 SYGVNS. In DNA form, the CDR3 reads TGTGCCAGCCTACCCCTAGAGACCAGCACAGATACGCAGTATTTT. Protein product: CASLPLETSTDTQYF.

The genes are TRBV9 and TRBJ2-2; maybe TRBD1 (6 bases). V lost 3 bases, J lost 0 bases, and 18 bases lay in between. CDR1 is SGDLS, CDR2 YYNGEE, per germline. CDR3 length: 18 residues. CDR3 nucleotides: TGTGCCAGCAGCGCCCGCAACACAGGGTTCGCGAACACCGGGGAGCTGTTTTTT. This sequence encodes CASSARNTGFANTGELFF.

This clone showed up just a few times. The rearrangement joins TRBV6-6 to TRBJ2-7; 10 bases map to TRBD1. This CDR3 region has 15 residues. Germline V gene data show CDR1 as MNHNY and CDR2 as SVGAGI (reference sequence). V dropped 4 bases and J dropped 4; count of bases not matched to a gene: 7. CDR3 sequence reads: CASSSMTGGPYEQYF. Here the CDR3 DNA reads TGTGCCAGCAGTTCGATGACAGGGGGCCCTTACGAGCAGTACTTC.

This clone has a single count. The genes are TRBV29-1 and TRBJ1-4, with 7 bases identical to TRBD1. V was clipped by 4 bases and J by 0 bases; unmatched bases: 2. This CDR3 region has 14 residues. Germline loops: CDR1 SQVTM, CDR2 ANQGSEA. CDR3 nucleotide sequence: TGCAGCGTTGTGGACAGGTCAACTAATGAAAAACTGTTTTTT. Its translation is CSVVDRSTNEKLFF.

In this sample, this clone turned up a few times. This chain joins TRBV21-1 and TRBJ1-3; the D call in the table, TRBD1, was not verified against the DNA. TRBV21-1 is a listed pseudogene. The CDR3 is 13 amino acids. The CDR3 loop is CASSKEQGNTIYF. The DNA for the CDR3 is TGTGCCAGCAGCAAAGAGCAGGGGAACACCATATATTTT.

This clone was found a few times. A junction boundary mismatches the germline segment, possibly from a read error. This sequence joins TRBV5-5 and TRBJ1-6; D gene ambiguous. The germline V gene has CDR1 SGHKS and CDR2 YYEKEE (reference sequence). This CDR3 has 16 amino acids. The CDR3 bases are TGCGCCAGCAGCCAAGGCGGCGGGAACTATAATTCACCCCTCCACTTT. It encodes CASSQGGGNYNSPLHF.

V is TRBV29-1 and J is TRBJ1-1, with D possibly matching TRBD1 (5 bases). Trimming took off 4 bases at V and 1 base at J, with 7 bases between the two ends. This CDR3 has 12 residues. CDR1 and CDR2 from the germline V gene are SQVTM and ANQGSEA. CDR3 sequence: CSVGQSNTEAFF. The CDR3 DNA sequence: TGCAGCGTTGGACAGTCGAACACTGAAGCTTTCTTT.